The rows below give T cell receptor beta chains drawn from one sample of a study of Ad26.COV2.S vaccination and SARS-CoV-2 variants. Sequenced by immunoSEQ multiplex PCR; TCRdb stores in-frame clones only, minus some. Of a few hundred thousand clones in the sample, around 92% are singletons; the top ten hold approximately 1.6%. Sample: peripheral blood, taken in a trial of Ad26.COV2.S vaccine versus placebo. The receptors derive from a person between 18 and 65 years old who received the Ad26.COV2.S COVID-19 vaccine or a placebo. Each CDR3 is given with its conserved first and last residue. D genes are given only for firm matches. Clone size is given for some rows only: seen once, a few or many times, or a class if the clone is expanded.

d_gene	v_gene	j_gene	abundance	CDR3nt	CDR3aa
TRBD1	TRBV23-1	TRBJ1-5	.	TGCGCCAGCAGTCAATCCGGAGGCAGGGGGTACCAGCCCCAGCATTTT	CASSQSGGRGYQPQHF
.	TRBV6-6	TRBJ1-1	few	TGTGCCAGCAGTATCCGACAGAAAAACACTGAAGCTTTCTTT	CASSIRQKNTEAFF
TRBD2	TRBV12-5	TRBJ2-3	once	TGTGCTAGTGGTTTGTGGCGGGGGGGAGATACGCAGTATTTT	CASGLWRGGDTQYF
TRBD2	TRBV6-5	TRBJ2-3	.	TGTGCCAGCAGGTTGGGGAGCGGGGGCACAGATACGCAGTATTTT	CASRLGSGGTDTQYF
TRBD1	TRBV7-2	TRBJ2-1	.	TGTGCCAGCAGCGACCCCGGGACAGGGCTCTATTATCGGTTCTTC	CASSDPGTGLYYRFF
TRBD1	TRBV10-3	TRBJ1-1	.	TGTGCCATCAGAACCCGCCCGACAGGGGCCCTCAGCGATGAAGCTTTCTTT	CAIRTRPTGALSDEAFF
TRBD2	TRBV4-3	TRBJ2-1	.	TGCGCCAGCAGCCCTCGGGCCAGCGGGGGATCCTACAATGAGCAGTTCTTC	CASSPRASGGSYNEQFF
.	TRBV30	TRBJ2-7	few	TGTGCCTGGAGTTATCCGGATGATAGGTCCTACGAGCAGTACTTC	CAWSYPDDRSYEQYF
.	TRBV2	TRBJ1-2	.	TGTGCCAGCAGTGGGACCCCCAAAGGGAACTATGGCTACACCTTC	CASSGTPKGNYGYTF
.	TRBV19	TRBJ2-3	.	TGTGCCAGTAAGGATGGGCAGCGCACAGATACGCAGTATTTT	CASKDGQRTDTQYF
.	TRBV9	TRBJ2-7	.	TGTGCCAGCAGCGCTACAGGACTCAGCTCCTACGAGCAGTACTTC	CASSATGLSSYEQYF
TRBD2	TRBV7-9	TRBJ2-1	once	TGTGCCAGCAGCTTACCGGCTAGCGGGGGCCTTCTAAATGAGCAGTTCTTC	CASSLPASGGLLNEQFF
.	TRBV5-1	TRBJ2-5	.	TGCGCCAGCAGCGGAGGCTCGGGACGGGGAGAAGAGACCCAGTACTTC	CASSGGSGRGEETQYF
.	TRBV5-1	TRBJ2-5	once	TGCGCCAGCAGCTTCTTGCAGGACTTCCAAGAGACCCAGTACTTC	CASSFLQDFQETQYF
.	TRBV6-6	TRBJ1-3	.	TGTGCCAGCAGTTACTCGACGGAATACTCTGGAAACACCATATATTTT	CASSYSTEYSGNTIYF
.	TRBV18	TRBJ1-3	.	TGTGCCAGCTCGACCGGTAGCTCTGGAAACACCATATATTTT	CASSTGSSGNTIYF
TRBD1	TRBV3-1/TRBV3-2	TRBJ1-2	.	TGTGCCAGCAGCCAAGATCCCGCAGGGGGCAAAGGCTACACCTTC	CASSQDPAGGKGYTF
.	TRBV29-1	TRBJ1-4	few	TGCAGCGTTCGCCGAGACATCGCAACTAATGAAAAACTGTTTTTT	CSVRRDIATNEKLFF
.	TRBV12-3/TRBV12-4	TRBJ1-1	few	TGTGCCAGCATCCCGGGGGACACTGAAGCTTTCTTT	CASIPGDTEAFF
.	TRBV19	TRBJ1-2	.	TGTGCCAGTAGTTTCCGGGCCTCCTATGGCTACACCTTC	CASSFRASYGYTF
TRBD1	TRBV28	TRBJ1-2	.	TGTGCCAGCAGTCGTACAGGGGGCCTCCTCTATGGCTACACCTTC	CASSRTGGLLYGYTF
TRBD1	TRBV7-2	TRBJ1-2	few	TGTGCCAGCAGCTTAGGAGGACAGGGGGCGAGCTATGGCTACACCTTC	CASSLGGQGASYGYTF
.	TRBV3-1/TRBV3-2	TRBJ1-2	once	TGTGCCAGCAGCCAAGTTGAGGGGAACTATGGCTACACCTTC	CASSQVEGNYGYTF
TRBD2	TRBV13	TRBJ2-7	.	TGTGCCAGCAGCCCCCGGGGACTAGGCTACGAGCAGTACTTC	CASSPRGLGYEQYF
TRBD2	TRBV3-1/TRBV3-2	TRBJ2-7	.	TGTGCCAGCAGCCCTGGACTAGCGGGGGTTTCTTACGAGCAGTACTTC	CASSPGLAGVSYEQYF
.	TRBV7-9	TRBJ1-3	.	TGTGCCAGCAGCCCCCCGGGGTCCTCTGGAAACACCATATATTTT	CASSPPGSSGNTIYF
.	TRBV5-1	TRBJ2-6	.	TGCGCCAGCAGCCAGGACATCTCTGGGGCCAACGTCCTGACTTTC	CASSQDISGANVLTF
.	TRBV4-3	TRBJ1-1	.	TGCGCCAGCAGCCAAGATGGGGGGGCTTACACTGAAGCTTTCTTT	CASSQDGGAYTEAFF
.	TRBV2	TRBJ1-1	.	TGTGCCGAGGGGCAAAATGGGAGGTCTGAAGCTTTCTTT	CAEGQNGRSEAFF
.	TRBV18	TRBJ1-1	.	TGTGCCAGCTCACGTGGTAGAGGGTTCTGGTCAACTGAAGCTTTCTTT	CASSRGRGFWSTEAFF
.	TRBV7-2	TRBJ1-1	.	TGTGCCAGCAGCTTAGCAACAAGTTTGAACACTGAAGCTTTCTTT	CASSLATSLNTEAFF
.	TRBV7-2	TRBJ1-6	.	TGTGCCAGCAGCTTAGGCGGTAGCGTACCGAATTCACCCCTCCACTTT	CASSLGGSVPNSPLHF
.	TRBV5-4	TRBJ1-1	.	TGTGCCAGCAGCTTGGCGGCTCGTCTGCGGGACACTGAAGCTTTCTTT	CASSLAARLRDTEAFF
.	TRBV10-1	TRBJ1-1	.	TGCGCCAGCCGGGACGGAATGAACACTGAAGCTTTCTTT	CASRDGMNTEAFF
TRBD1	TRBV5-4	TRBJ1-1	.	TGTGCCAGCAGTTACCCCGGGACAGGGGGCACTGAAGCTTTCTTT	CASSYPGTGGTEAFF
.	TRBV7-9	TRBJ2-7	.	TGTGCCAGCAGCTTACTCCGGGGCGACTACGAGCAGTACTTC	CASSLLRGDYEQYF
.	TRBV28	TRBJ1-2	few	TGTGCCAGCAGTGCCGGACTGACTAACTATGGCTACACCTTC	CASSAGLTNYGYTF
.	TRBV28	TRBJ1-2	.	TGTGCCAGCAGGCAAGCAGGGATTTATGGCTACACCTTC	CASRQAGIYGYTF
.	TRBV12-3/TRBV12-4	TRBJ1-1	.	TGTGCCAGCAGTTTACCCAGGGTCCAGTGGGCTTTCTTT	CASSLPRVQWAFF
TRBD1	TRBV6-5	TRBJ1-2	.	TGTGCCAGCAGCTTGGGACAGGCAGATGGCTACACCTTC	CASSLGQADGYTF
TRBD2	TRBV7-9	TRBJ2-7	.	TGTGCCAGCAGCCGCAGCGGGGGCCCTTTTCACGAGCAGTACTTC	CASSRSGGPFHEQYF
.	TRBV20-1	TRBJ1-1	.	TGCAGTGCTAGTCGCGACATGAACACTGAAGCTTTCTTT	CSASRDMNTEAFF
TRBD1	TRBV30	TRBJ1-5	.	TGTGCCTGGAAGTACAGGGGCGGCAATCAGCCCCAGCATTTT	CAWKYRGGNQPQHF
.	TRBV6-4	TRBJ1-6	.	TGTGCCAGCAGTGACAAGGGGGTCCCCTATAATTCACCCCTCCACTTT	CASSDKGVPYNSPLHF
.	TRBV7-2	TRBJ1-5	few	TGTGCCAGCAGCTCCCATGAGGAAGGACATCCTAGCAATCAGCCCCAGCATTTT	CASSSHEEGHPSNQPQHF